This TCR beta chain was found in a study of blood T cell repertoires in COVID-19. Produced via immunoSEQ multiplex PCR; TCRdb's table is partial and in-frame only. In the table there are some 38,000 clones, 90% of which are singletons. The CDR3 has 16 amino acids. The ends lost 0 bases at V and 8 bases at J; junction bases unmatched: 7. Germline V gene sequence: CDR1 SGDLS, CDR2 YYNGEE. This chain links TRBV9 with TRBJ2-2, with 10 bases lining up with TRBD2. The clonotype was recovered from a man aged 55 to 70 with active or convalescent COVID-19. Input material: peripheral blood. The CDR3: CASSVVPSGSGGELFF. The CDR3 DNA sequence: TGTGCCAGCAGCGTAGTTCCTAGCGGGAGTGGAGGGGAGCTGTTTTTT.